These T cell receptor beta chains were read from a single sample in a study of blood T cell repertoires in COVID-19. The table came from immunoSEQ multiplex PCR; TCRdb's copy has only in-frame clones and leaves some out. The table includes around 50,000 clones, 87% detected once. The sample was peripheral blood. Receptors were obtained from a man aged 50 to 60 with active COVID-19. Each CDR3 is given with its conserved first and last residue. The D gene is left open where the match is weak. The size field is filled for only some rows; it gives once, few, many or a size class.

clone size: .; J gene: TRBJ2-1; V gene: TRBV7-9; D gene: .; CDR3 DNA: TGTGCCAGCAGCCCCCAGTACAATGAGCAGTTCTTC; CDR3 protein: CASSPQYNEQFF
clone size: .; J gene: TRBJ2-3; V gene: TRBV6-5; D gene: .; CDR3 DNA: TGTGCCAGCAGAGGACAGCGTGGACCAGATACGCAGTATTTT; CDR3 protein: CASRGQRGPDTQYF
clone size: .; J gene: TRBJ1-5; V gene: TRBV6-1; D gene: TRBD1; CDR3 DNA: TGTGCCAGCAGACCCGACAGGGGGCAGCCCCAGCATTTT; CDR3 protein: CASRPDRGQPQHF
clone size: .; J gene: TRBJ2-5; V gene: TRBV30; D gene: TRBD1; CDR3 DNA: TGTGCCTGGAGGGTAACAGGGGCTGGGTACCAAGAGACCCAGTACTTC; CDR3 protein: CAWRVTGAGYQETQYF
clone size: .; J gene: TRBJ2-5; V gene: TRBV12-1; D gene: .; CDR3 DNA: TGTGCCAGCAGCTCGAAAAGGGGGCGGGAGACCCAGTACTTC; CDR3 protein: CASSSKRGRETQYF
clone size: few; J gene: TRBJ1-3; V gene: TRBV7-9; D gene: .; CDR3 DNA: TGTGCCAGCAGCTTAGCGGGGGGGATTGGAAACACCATATATTTT; CDR3 protein: CASSLAGGIGNTIYF
clone size: .; J gene: TRBJ2-7; V gene: TRBV5-1; D gene: TRBD1; CDR3 DNA: TGCGCCAGCAGCAAGGACAGGGCGACCTACGAGCAGTACTTC; CDR3 protein: CASSKDRATYEQYF
clone size: .; J gene: TRBJ1-6; V gene: TRBV28; D gene: .; CDR3 DNA: TGTGCCAGCAACCGGAGCTCCTATAATTCACCCCTCCACTTT; CDR3 protein: CASNRSSYNSPLHF
clone size: .; J gene: TRBJ2-1; V gene: TRBV4-3; D gene: .; CDR3 DNA: TGCGCCAGCAGCCAGGGAGATAGGATCTACAATGAGCAGTTCTTC; CDR3 protein: CASSQGDRIYNEQFF
clone size: once; J gene: TRBJ2-6; V gene: TRBV2; D gene: .; CDR3 DNA: TGTGCCAGCAGCCGCGCTGGGACTTTATTACGATCTGGGGCCAACGTCCTGACTTTC; CDR3 protein: CASSRAGTLLRSGANVLTF
clone size: .; J gene: TRBJ2-1; V gene: TRBV27; D gene: TRBD2; CDR3 DNA: TGTGCCAGCAGTTCCCCTAGCGGGAGGGGGGTGTACAATGAGCAGTTCTTC; CDR3 protein: CASSSPSGRGVYNEQFF
clone size: .; J gene: TRBJ2-3; V gene: TRBV24-1; D gene: TRBD2; CDR3 DNA: TGTGCCACCAGTGATAGTAGCGGGGGGGCCTTAGATACGCAGTATTTT; CDR3 protein: CATSDSSGGALDTQYF
clone size: .; J gene: TRBJ2-2; V gene: TRBV5-1; D gene: .; CDR3 DNA: TGCGCCAGCAGTCCCGCCGGGACTGCCCTTCCCACCGGGGAGCTGTTTTTT; CDR3 protein: CASSPAGTALPTGELFF
clone size: .; J gene: TRBJ1-5; V gene: TRBV4-2; D gene: .; CDR3 DNA: TGTGCCAGCAGCCTTGTGACAGGTGAACATCAGCCCCAGCATTTT; CDR3 protein: CASSLVTGEHQPQHF
clone size: .; J gene: TRBJ1-5; V gene: TRBV5-8; D gene: .; CDR3 DNA: TGTGCCAGCAGCTTGTACAATCAGCCCCAGCATTTT; CDR3 protein: CASSLYNQPQHF
clone size: .; J gene: TRBJ2-4; V gene: TRBV2; D gene: TRBD1; CDR3 DNA: TGTGCCAGCAGTGCATCCGGGACAGGGGATCTTCTAGCCAAAAACATTCAGTACTTC; CDR3 protein: CASSASGTGDLLAKNIQYF
clone size: .; J gene: TRBJ2-3; V gene: TRBV6-5; D gene: .; CDR3 DNA: TGTGCCAGCACCTTACAGAGTTCCACAGATACGCAGTATTTT; CDR3 protein: CASTLQSSTDTQYF
clone size: .; J gene: TRBJ1-2; V gene: TRBV24-1; D gene: TRBD1; CDR3 DNA: TGTGCCACCAGCCAAGGGGGCAACTATGGCTACACCTTC; CDR3 protein: CATSQGGNYGYTF
clone size: .; J gene: TRBJ1-2; V gene: TRBV19; D gene: .; CDR3 DNA: TGTGCCAGCTTAGGCGGGCAGGCCTTAGGGAATGGCTACACCTTC; CDR3 protein: CASLGGQALGNGYTF
clone size: .; J gene: TRBJ1-1; V gene: TRBV10-3; D gene: .; CDR3 DNA: TGTGCCATCAGTGCAGTGAACACTGAAGCTTTCTTT; CDR3 protein: CAISAVNTEAFF
clone size: .; J gene: TRBJ2-1; V gene: TRBV25-1; D gene: .; CDR3 DNA: TGTGCCAGCAGAGCGGACTCTCAGCTTTGGGGGCGCTACAATGAGCAGTTCTTC; CDR3 protein: CASRADSQLWGRYNEQFF
clone size: .; J gene: TRBJ2-2; V gene: TRBV5-4; D gene: TRBD2; CDR3 DNA: TGTGCCAGCAGCTTGGGAGGTAGCGGGGGAATAGTCGGGGAGCTGTTTTTT; CDR3 protein: CASSLGGSGGIVGELFF
clone size: .; J gene: TRBJ2-3; V gene: TRBV2; D gene: TRBD1; CDR3 DNA: TGTGCCAGCAGAGACAGGGGAGATACGCAGTATTTT; CDR3 protein: CASRDRGDTQYF
clone size: .; J gene: TRBJ2-2; V gene: TRBV7-9; D gene: .; CDR3 DNA: TGTGCCAGCAGCGCCTCCCTTAGCACCGGGGAGCTGTTTTTT; CDR3 protein: CASSASLSTGELFF
clone size: once; J gene: TRBJ2-7; V gene: TRBV10-3; D gene: .; CDR3 DNA: TGTGCCATCAATAAAAATTCGGGCTACGAGCAGTACTTC; CDR3 protein: CAINKNSGYEQYF
clone size: .; J gene: TRBJ1-3; V gene: TRBV27; D gene: .; CDR3 DNA: TGTGCCAGCCGGACAGCCCGCTCTGGAAACACCATATATTTT; CDR3 protein: CASRTARSGNTIYF
clone size: .; J gene: TRBJ1-4; V gene: TRBV7-9; D gene: .; CDR3 DNA: TGTGCCAGCAGCCAAGGGGCAGGGAATGAAAAACTGTTTTTT; CDR3 protein: CASSQGAGNEKLFF
clone size: .; J gene: TRBJ1-2; V gene: TRBV12-3/TRBV12-4; D gene: .; CDR3 DNA: TGTGCCAGCAAAGGGGGGGCGAACTATGGCTACACCTTC; CDR3 protein: CASKGGANYGYTF
clone size: .; J gene: TRBJ1-5; V gene: TRBV28; D gene: .; CDR3 DNA: TGTGCCAGCAGCAACCAGGGGTCGAGCAATCAGCCCCAGCATTTT; CDR3 protein: CASSNQGSSNQPQHF
clone size: .; J gene: TRBJ2-1; V gene: TRBV24-1; D gene: TRBD2; CDR3 DNA: TGTGCCACCAGTGGCAGGACTAGCGGGGGGAACAATGAGCAGTTCTTC; CDR3 protein: CATSGRTSGGNNEQFF
clone size: few; J gene: TRBJ2-3; V gene: TRBV9; D gene: TRBD1; CDR3 DNA: TGTGCCAGCAGCCAACAGGGGGCTTTTTCAGATACGCAGTATTTT; CDR3 protein: CASSQQGAFSDTQYF
clone size: .; J gene: TRBJ1-5; V gene: TRBV6-1; D gene: .; CDR3 DNA: TGTGCCAGCAGTGAAGCGCTATGGGAGCAGCCCCAGCATTTT; CDR3 protein: CASSEALWEQPQHF
clone size: .; J gene: TRBJ1-4; V gene: TRBV12-5; D gene: .; CDR3 DNA: TGTGCTAGTGGTTCGTCTTGTAGGGGTGCTAATGAAAAACTGTTTTTT; CDR3 protein: CASGSSCRGANEKLFF
clone size: .; J gene: TRBJ1-5; V gene: TRBV5-1; D gene: TRBD1; CDR3 DNA: TGCGCCAGCAGCTCCGGGACAGGGTATCAGCCCCAGCATTTT; CDR3 protein: CASSSGTGYQPQHF
clone size: once; J gene: TRBJ2-2; V gene: TRBV19; D gene: .; CDR3 DNA: TGTGCCACACGACTTCAGCACACCGGGGAGCTGTTTTTT; CDR3 protein: CATRLQHTGELFF
clone size: .; J gene: TRBJ2-4; V gene: TRBV4-2; D gene: TRBD2; CDR3 DNA: TGTGCCAGCAGCCAAGTGACTAGCGGCCACGGCATTCAGTACTTC; CDR3 protein: CASSQVTSGHGIQYF
clone size: .; J gene: TRBJ1-1; V gene: TRBV29-1; D gene: .; CDR3 DNA: TGCAGCGCCCAGGAGGTGGTGAACACTGAAGCTTTCTTT; CDR3 protein: CSAQEVVNTEAFF
clone size: .; J gene: TRBJ1-4; V gene: TRBV4-1; D gene: .; CDR3 DNA: TGCGCCAGCAGCCAAGGAGGGGGAACTCTCGAAAAACTGTTTTTT; CDR3 protein: CASSQGGGTLEKLFF
clone size: .; J gene: TRBJ1-1; V gene: TRBV4-1; D gene: .; CDR3 DNA: TGCGCCAGCAGCCAGGTTCCTTCAGGGTACACTGAAGCTTTCTTT; CDR3 protein: CASSQVPSGYTEAFF
clone size: .; J gene: TRBJ2-1; V gene: TRBV19; D gene: .; CDR3 DNA: TGTGCCAGTAGTATAGCCGATGAGCAGTTCTTC; CDR3 protein: CASSIADEQFF
clone size: .; J gene: TRBJ2-2; V gene: TRBV12-5; D gene: TRBD2; CDR3 DNA: TGTGCTAGTGGTCCCGGCGGGGGGGTGGAGCGAAACACCGGGGAGCTGTTTTTT; CDR3 protein: CASGPGGGVERNTGELFF
clone size: .; J gene: TRBJ1-2; V gene: TRBV10-3; D gene: .; CDR3 DNA: TGTGCCATCAGTGTATGGGGAGGCTATGGCTACACCTTC; CDR3 protein: CAISVWGGYGYTF
clone size: .; J gene: TRBJ1-2; V gene: TRBV7-9; D gene: TRBD1; CDR3 DNA: TGTGCCAGCGGGCTACCGGGACAGGGTTACGGCTACACCTTC; CDR3 protein: CASGLPGQGYGYTF
clone size: .; J gene: TRBJ2-7; V gene: TRBV28; D gene: .; CDR3 DNA: TGTGCCAGCAGTTTCTTCCAGGGTAGCTCCTACGAGCAGTACTTC; CDR3 protein: CASSFFQGSSYEQYF
clone size: .; J gene: TRBJ1-1; V gene: TRBV19; D gene: TRBD1; CDR3 DNA: TGTGCCAGTAACCCTATGGACAGGGAAAACACTGAAGCTTTCTTT; CDR3 protein: CASNPMDRENTEAFF
clone size: .; J gene: TRBJ2-2; V gene: TRBV19; D gene: .; CDR3 DNA: TGTGCCAGTAGTCCCCGTGGCGGGATGGACACCGGGGAGCTGTTTTTT; CDR3 protein: CASSPRGGMDTGELFF
clone size: .; J gene: TRBJ2-1; V gene: TRBV6-2/TRBV6-3; D gene: .; CDR3 DNA: TGTGCCAGCAGTTCTCAGGGGGGCTCCTACAATGAGCAGTTCTTC; CDR3 protein: CASSSQGGSYNEQFF
clone size: .; J gene: TRBJ2-7; V gene: TRBV6-4; D gene: .; CDR3 DNA: TGTGCCAGCAAGGGTCGGGAGATCTACGAGCAGTACTTC; CDR3 protein: CASKGREIYEQYF